The 31 T cell receptor beta chains in this list originate from one sample, sequenced in a study of tumor-infiltrating lymphocytes in glioblastoma multiforme. Multiple V-beta primers and a C-beta primer amplified TCRB from RNA. TCRdb fed the multiplex PCR reads into MiXCR, producing one record per CDR3 protein. This table has nearly 15,000 distinct CDR3 sequences, roughly 73% appearing once. The material sequenced was brain tumor tissue. All receptors derive from a male donor with glioblastoma.

This clonotype turned up a few times. This CDR3 fails to terminate in the conserved phenylalanine or tryptophan, so it likely reflects a read error. V and J are TRBV14 and TRBJ2-5, with D possibly TRBD2 on 5 matching bases. Germline assignment: CDR1 SGHDN and CDR2 FVKESK. This CDR3 region has 14 residues. The CDR3: CANSQERTWGTQYL. CDR3 coding DNA: TGTGCCAACAGCCAAGAACGGACTTGGGGGACCCAGTACCTC.

With respect to this clonotype: Germline is not matched at one junction end, which may reflect a read error. The chain uses TRBV6-1 and TRBJ2-1, with D hard to call. The CDR3 extends over 15 amino acids. Germline CDR1 and CDR2: MNHNS and SASEGT. CDR3 sequence: CASSEEAVANNEPFF. CDR3 nucleotides: TGTGCCAGCAGTGAAGAAGCCGTAGCAAACAATGAGCCGTTCTTC.

This clonotype was detected once. The V and J genes are TRBV14 and TRBJ1-2, with D uncertain. This CDR3 comprises 14 residues. Germline CDR1 is SGHDN and CDR2 is FVKESK. Between the trimmed V and J ends, which lost 2 bases and 4 bases, there was a span of 11 bases. CDR3 nucleotide sequence: TGTGCCAGCAGCCAATCGGCCACAGTCTATGGCTACACCTTC. It yields the protein CASSQSATVYGYTF.

As concerns this clonotype: One end of the junction does not line up with germline, which may come from a read error. The chain is built from TRBV20-1 and TRBJ2-1; the D gene is possibly TRBD1 (6 bases). Germline V gene sequence: CDR1 DFQATT, CDR2 SNEGSKA (reference sequence). There are 15 residues in the CDR3. CDR3 nucleotides: TGCAGTGCGAGAGAAAGTACAGGGATTTCCAATGAGCAGATCTTC. Translated: CSARESTGISNEQIF.

With regard to this clonotype: Since a much larger clone is just one base distant, this may be a read error. CDR3 sequence: CASSLDLDPGELFF. CDR3 DNA: TGTGCCAGCAGCTTAGATCTAGATCCCGGGGAGCTGTTTTTT. The chain joins TRBV11-2 to TRBJ2-2; no definite D call. From germline, CDR1 is SGHAT and CDR2 FQNNGV. V lost 0 bases and J 6 bases, leaving 8 bases between the germline ends. This CDR3 comprises 14 residues.

The chain carries TRBV12-3 or TRBV12-4 and TRBJ2-2; TRBD2 matches at 7 bases. Trimming took 3 bases from V and 4 from J; bases not matched to a gene: 5. The CDR3 consists of 15 residues. The CDR3 loop is CASSFRGVGTGELFF. In nucleotides, the CDR3 is TGTGCCAGCAGTTTTCGGGGGGTCGGCACCGGGGAGCTGTTTTTT.

The chain has TRBV29-1 and TRBJ2-5, with D unresolved. Germline CDR1 SQVTM, CDR2 ANQGSEA. This CDR3 is 12 amino acids long. V dropped 4 bases and J dropped 5 bases, with 11 bases sitting between them. For the CDR3, the DNA is TGCAGCGTTGGTCGTTCGGGCGAGACCCAGTACTTC. This codes for CSVGRSGETQYF.

This clonotype was counted many times. The V gene is TRBV5-8, the J gene TRBJ2-3; 9 bases agree with TRBD2. The CDR3 is 16 residues long. After removal of 4 bases from V and 1 base from J, the junction contained 7 bases not matched to a gene. The germline CDR1 and CDR2 sequences are SGHTS and YDEGEE. CDR3 residues: CASSLRIAGGTDTQYF. CDR3 in DNA: TGTGCCAGCAGCCTCCGCATAGCGGGGGGCACAGATACGCAGTATTTT.

A word on this clonotype: A junction end diverges from the germline sequence, so it may reflect a read error. The chain has TRBV29-1 and TRBJ2-3, with D possibly being TRBD1 (6 bases). Germline V gene sequence: CDR1 SQVTM, CDR2 ANQGSEA. This CDR3 has 14 residues. DNA of the CDR3: TGCAGCGTTCCAAATGGGGCCAGGACAGATACGCAGTGTTTT. This translates into CSVPNGARTDTQCF.

Turning to this clonotype: At one of its ends the junction is not consistent with the germline gene, which may arise from a read error. The rearrangement joins TRBV29-1 to TRBJ2-1; TRBD1 might be the D (7 bases). Germline CDR1 reads SQVTM; CDR2 reads ANQGSEA. This CDR3 is 14 amino acids long. CDR3 residues: CGVGGRQGGNEQPF. The CDR3 DNA reads as TGCGGCGTTGGGGGGCGGCAGGGGGGCAATGAGCAGCCCTTC.

V gene TRBV10-3 combines with J gene TRBJ2-7; D not certain. Germline CDR1 ENHRY, CDR2 SYGVKD. Trimming shortened V by 4 bases and J by 3 bases, and 10 bases separated the two germline ends. The CDR3 sequence is 13 residues long. Written as DNA, the CDR3 is TGTGCCATCAGTGTGAACAACAGCTACGAGCAGTACTTC. This gives the protein CAISVNNSYEQYF.

V is TRBV4-2 and J is TRBJ2-1, with 9 nucleotides matching TRBD2. The CDR3 is 17 amino acids. The trim removed 1 base at V and 10 bases at J, leaving 14 bases unmatched. In germline, CDR1 is LGHNA, CDR2 YNFKEQ. The CDR3: CASSQGIRTSDRDEQFF. The CDR3 nucleotides read TGTGCCAGCAGCCAAGGCATTCGGACTAGCGATAGGGACGAGCAGTTCTTC.

The chain has TRBV11-2 and TRBJ2-5, with TRBD2 identical over 7 bases. The V segment lost 1 base and the J segment 5 bases; nucleotides outside the gene matches: 7. Germline V gene lookup returns CDR1 SGHAT and CDR2 FQNNGV. The CDR3 is made up of 15 amino acids. The CDR3 nucleotides are TGTGCCAGCAGCTTAGGTGTGGGGGGGGTTGAGACCCAGTACTTC. It encodes CASSLGVGGVETQYF.

With respect to this clonotype: The junction and the germline gene differ at one end; a read error may be behind it. The chain combines TRBV7-9 with TRBJ1-2; D remains unclear. Germline V gene data show CDR1 as SEHNR and CDR2 as FQNEAQ (reference sequence). The CDR3 extends over 13 amino acids. CDR3 coding DNA: TGTGCCAGCAACTTAGAAGGGCCCTTTGGCTACACCTTC. It translates to CASNLEGPFGYTF.

This clonotype has a handful of counts. An end of the junction differs from the germline gene, which may be a read error. The chain is built from TRBV24-1 and TRBJ2-1, with 8 bases lining up with TRBD2. This CDR3 region has 15 residues. Germline V gene lookup returns CDR1 KGHDR and CDR2 SFDVKD. The CDR3 DNA sequence: TGTGCCACCAGTGAAGGTCTAGCAGCGGGAGATGAGCAGCTCTTC. The encoded protein is CATSEGLAAGDEQLF.

In regard to this clonotype: One junction end disagrees with the germline gene, perhaps due to a read error. The CDR3 DNA reads TGTGCCGGCAGGACCACCTCCGGTCTCAATCCCACAGATACGCAGTATTTT. Its protein is CAGRTTSGLNPTDTQYF. This chain uses TRBV7-9 with TRBJ2-3; D ambiguous. In germline, CDR1 is SEHNR, CDR2 FQNEAQ (reference sequence). This CDR3 has 17 amino acids.

In regard to this clonotype: This may be a read error: a much more frequent sequence differs by one nucleotide. The chain uses TRBV11-3 and TRBJ1-6; no clear D gene. Looked up from germline, CDR1 is SGHNT and CDR2 is YENEEA. The CDR3 consists of 14 residues. With 2 bases removed from V and 6 bases from J, the gap between germline ends came to 8 bases. In DNA form, the CDR3 reads TGTGCCAGCAGCTTACAGAGAAGTAATTCACCCCTCCACTTT. Translated, it gives CASSLQRSNSPLHF.

As regards this clonotype: A read error may produce the germline difference seen at one junction end. The V and J genes are TRBV6-5 and TRBJ2-1; D unresolved. CDR1 and CDR2 from the germline V gene are MNHEY and SVGAGI. The CDR3 covers 14 residues. CDR3 region: CACSYEPGFGEQFF. The CDR3 DNA is TGTGCCTGCAGTTACGAGCCGGGCTTCGGTGAGCAATTCTTC.

A note on this clonotype: One end of the junction varies from germline; a read error may be responsible. The chain links TRBV11-2 to TRBJ2-2; 7 bases are a match to TRBD2. The CDR3 consists of 16 residues. CDR1 and CDR2 (germline): SGHAT, FQNNGV. CDR3 DNA sequence: TGTGCCAGCAGGGGGATGGGTGCGGGGGTCCCCGGGGAGATGCTTTTT. Its protein product is CASRGMGAGVPGEMLF.

The chain recombines TRBV6-5 with TRBJ2-2, with D uncertain. The CDR3 totals 14 residues. V dropped 0 bases and J dropped 7 bases, with 9 bases sitting between them. Germline CDR1 and CDR2: MNHEY and SVGAGI. The CDR3, as DNA: TGTGCCAGCAGTTACTCGGCGCAAGGCGGGGAGCTGTTTTTT. Its protein is CASSYSAQGGELFF.

On this clonotype itself: Compared with germline, one end of the junction differs, possibly owing to a read error. V gene TRBV20-1 combines with J gene TRBJ1-1, with 7 positions matching TRBD1. The CDR3 is 15 amino acids. CDR1 DFQATT and CDR2 SNEGSKA come from the germline V gene (reference sequence). For the CDR3, the DNA is TGTAGTGCTAGAGCGAGGGGACAGATTAACACTGAAGCTTTCTTT. It yields the protein CSARARGQINTEAFF.

This clonotype counts as medium-sized (0.01 to 0.1%). The V gene is TRBV29-1, the J gene TRBJ2-7; 8 bases align to TRBD1. The CDR3 length is 11 residues. Trimming removed 7 bases from V and 6 bases from J; junction bases left unmatched: 5. Germline-derived CDR1 and CDR2 are SQVTM and ANQGSEA. The CDR3: CSGGQGGEQYF. Here the CDR3 DNA reads TGCAGCGGAGGACAGGGAGGCGAGCAGTACTTC.

The chain carries TRBV11-2 and TRBJ2-7; 8 nucleotides line up with TRBD1. The CDR3 sequence is 16 residues long. V gave up 4 bases and J gave up 3 bases; unmatched junction bases: 11. Germline values: CDR1 SGHAT, CDR2 FQNNGV. CDR3 sequence: CASSWDRRTSNYEQYF. The CDR3 region has the DNA TGTGCCAGCAGCTGGGACAGGAGGACCTCCAACTACGAGCAGTACTTC.

This chain connects TRBV11-2 to TRBJ2-7, with no clear D. Germline V lookup: CDR1 SGHAT, CDR2 FQNNGV. Trimming stripped 6 bases from V and 7 bases from J, with 16 bases between. The CDR3 runs to 13 residues. The CDR3 reads CASSSETLREQYF. The CDR3, as DNA: TGTGCCAGCAGTTCGGAGACCCTCAGAGAGCAGTACTTC.

The chain carries TRBV11-3 and TRBJ2-1; 10 nucleotides agree with TRBD2. Germline CDR1 reads SGHNT; CDR2 reads YENEEA. V lost 0 bases and J lost 7; bases outside the gene matches: 9. The CDR3 contains 17 residues. CDR3 nucleotide sequence: TGTGCCAGCAGCTTAGAGGCACTAGCGGGATTAAGGAATGAGCAGTTCTTC. Its translation: CASSLEALAGLRNEQFF. Full variable domain (missing parts from reference TRBV11-3 and TRBJ2-1): EAGVVQSPRYKIIEKKQPVAFWCNPISGHNTLYWYLQNLGQGPELLIRYENEEAVDDSQLPKDRFSAERLKGVDSTLKIQPAELGDSAVYLCASSLEALAGLRNEQFFGPGTRLTVL.

V is TRBV11-2 and J is TRBJ2-1; D is tentatively TRBD1 or TRBD2 (5 bases each). The CDR3 has 15 residues. CDR1 is SGHAT, CDR2 FQNNGV, per germline. V lost 2 bases to trimming and J lost 7 bases, with 15 bases between them. The CDR3 protein is CASSLMMGPLNEQFF. The CDR3 DNA follows: TGTGCCAGCAGCTTAATGATGGGACCCTTGAATGAGCAGTTCTTC. The variable domain in full, with the rest retrieved from reference TRBV11-2 and TRBJ2-1, is EAGVAQSPRYKIIEKRQSVAFWCNPISGHATLYWYQQILGQGPKLLIQFQNNGVVDDSQLPKDRFSAERLKGVDSTLKIQPAKLEDSAVYLCASSLMMGPLNEQFFGPGTRLTVL.

This chain connects TRBV11-3 to TRBJ2-1; D call uncertain. CDR3 size: 14 residues. Looked up from germline, CDR1 is SGHNT and CDR2 is YENEEA. The V and J ends lost 5 bases and 5 bases respectively, with 13 bases between them. The CDR3 nucleotides are TGTGCCAGCAGCCCCATCAGCGTAAACAATGAGCAGTTCTTC. Translated, it gives CASSPISVNNEQFF. Using reference TRBV11-3 and TRBJ2-1 for the parts outside the CDR3, the full variable domain is EAGVVQSPRYKIIEKKQPVAFWCNPISGHNTLYWYLQNLGQGPELLIRYENEEAVDDSQLPKDRFSAERLKGVDSTLKIQPAELGDSAVYLCASSPISVNNEQFFGPGTRLTVL.

This clonotype was seen a few times. The gene calls are TRBV11-3 and TRBJ2-1; 9 positions match TRBD2. Germline trimming cut 2 bases from V and 6 bases from J; bases unmatched to any gene: 8. This CDR3 has 16 residues. CDR1 and CDR2 (germline): SGHNT, YENEEA. This chain's CDR3 is CASSLWAGGPGNEQFF. The CDR3 coding sequence is TGTGCCAGCAGCTTATGGGCGGGAGGGCCGGGCAATGAGCAGTTCTTC.

This chain links TRBV13 with TRBJ1-4; no reliable D call. Germline assignment: CDR1 PRHDT and CDR2 FYEKMQ (reference sequence). The CDR3 runs 14 residues. The V end lost 10 bases, the J end lost 3 bases, and 15 bases lay between the germline ends. CDR3 DNA sequence: TGTGCCAACAACCCAAGGGCCGCTAATGAAAAACTGTTTTTT. This sequence encodes CANNPRAANEKLFF.

V usage is TRBV6-6 and J usage is TRBJ2-5; D unclear. CDR1 and CDR2 (germline): MNHNY, SVGAGI (reference sequence). V lost 6 bases, J lost 7 bases, and 18 bases lay in between. The CDR3 runs to 14 residues. CDR3 in amino acids: CASSLVDPYPTQYF. The CDR3 DNA reads TGTGCCAGCAGCCTCGTCGACCCGTATCCGACCCAGTACTTC.

This rearrangement joins TRBV20-1 to TRBJ1-5; D is ambiguous. The CDR3 covers 11 residues. Germline V CDR1 and CDR2: DFQATT, SNEGSKA (reference sequence). Trimming left V 4 bases short and J 9 bases short, with 10 bases between. DNA of the CDR3: TGCAGTGCTATAGCTGCCGGGCCCCAGCATTTT. Its translation is CSAIAAGPQHF.